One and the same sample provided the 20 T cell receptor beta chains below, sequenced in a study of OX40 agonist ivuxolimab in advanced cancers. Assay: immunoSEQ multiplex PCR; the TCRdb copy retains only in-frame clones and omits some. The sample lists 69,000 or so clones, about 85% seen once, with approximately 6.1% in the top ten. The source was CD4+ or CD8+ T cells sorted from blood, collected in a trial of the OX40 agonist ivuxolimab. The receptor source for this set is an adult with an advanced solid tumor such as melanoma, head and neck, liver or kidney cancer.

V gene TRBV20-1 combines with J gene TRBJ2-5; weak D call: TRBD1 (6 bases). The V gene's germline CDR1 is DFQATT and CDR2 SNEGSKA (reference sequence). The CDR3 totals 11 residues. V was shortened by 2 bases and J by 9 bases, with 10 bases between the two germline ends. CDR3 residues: CSARKGDAQYF. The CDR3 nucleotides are TGCAGTGCTAGAAAGGGGGACGCCCAGTACTTC.

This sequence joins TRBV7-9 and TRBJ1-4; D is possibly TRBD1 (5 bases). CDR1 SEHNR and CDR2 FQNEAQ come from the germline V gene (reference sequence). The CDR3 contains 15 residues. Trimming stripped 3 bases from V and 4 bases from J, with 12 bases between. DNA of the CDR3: TGTGCCAGCAGCTTGTCGTTGGGGGGTAATGAAAAACTGTTTTTT. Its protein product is CASSLSLGGNEKLFF.

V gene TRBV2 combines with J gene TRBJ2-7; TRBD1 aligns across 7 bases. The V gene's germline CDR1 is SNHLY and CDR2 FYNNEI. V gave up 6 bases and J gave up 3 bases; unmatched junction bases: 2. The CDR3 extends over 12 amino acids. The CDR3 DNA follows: TGTGCCAGCAGCCGACAGGGCTACGAGCAGTACTTC. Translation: CASSRQGYEQYF.

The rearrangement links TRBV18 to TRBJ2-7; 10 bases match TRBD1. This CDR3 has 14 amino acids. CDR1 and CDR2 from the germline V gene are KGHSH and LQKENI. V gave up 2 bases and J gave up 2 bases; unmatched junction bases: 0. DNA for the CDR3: TGTGCCAGCTCACCAGGGACAGGGGCCTACGAGCAGTACTTC. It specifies CASSPGTGAYEQYF.

CDR3 in DNA: TGTGCCAGCAGCGAGAGGACAGGGGATGTCACAGATACGCAGTATTTT. This translates into CASSERTGDVTDTQYF. The chain carries TRBV9 and TRBJ2-3; 9 bases fit TRBD1. The germline V gene has CDR1 SGDLS and CDR2 YYNGEE. This CDR3 contains 16 residues. Germline trimming cut 3 bases from V and 2 bases from J; bases unmatched to any gene: 7.

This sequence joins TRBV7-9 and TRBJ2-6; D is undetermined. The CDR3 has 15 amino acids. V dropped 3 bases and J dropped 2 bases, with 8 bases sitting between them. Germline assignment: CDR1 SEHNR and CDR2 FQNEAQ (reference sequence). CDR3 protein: CASSLDTAGANVLTF. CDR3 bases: TGTGCCAGCAGCTTGGATACAGCTGGGGCCAACGTCCTGACTTTC.

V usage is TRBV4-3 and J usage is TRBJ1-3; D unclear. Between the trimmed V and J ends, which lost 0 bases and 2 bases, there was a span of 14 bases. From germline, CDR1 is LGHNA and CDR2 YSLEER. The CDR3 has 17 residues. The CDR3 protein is CASSQEILGFTGNTIYF. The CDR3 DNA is TGCGCCAGCAGCCAAGAGATTTTGGGGTTTACTGGAAACACCATATATTTT.

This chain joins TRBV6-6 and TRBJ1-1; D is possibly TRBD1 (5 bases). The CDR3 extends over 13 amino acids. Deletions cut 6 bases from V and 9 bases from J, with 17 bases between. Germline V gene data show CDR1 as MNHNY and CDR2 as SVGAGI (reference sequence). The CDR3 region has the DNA TGTGCCAGCAGCTCCCTTCGGGGGGAAAAAGCTTTCTTT. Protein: CASSSLRGEKAFF.

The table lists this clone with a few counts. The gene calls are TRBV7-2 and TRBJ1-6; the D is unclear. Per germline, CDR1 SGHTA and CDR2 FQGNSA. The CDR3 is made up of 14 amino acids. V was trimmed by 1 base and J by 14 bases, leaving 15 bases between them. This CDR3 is CASSLGLGPNSLHF. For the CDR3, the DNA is TGTGCCAGCAGCTTAGGACTTGGCCCCAACTCCCTCCACTTT. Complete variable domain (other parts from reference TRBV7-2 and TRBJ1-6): GAGVSQSPSNKVTEKGKDVELRCDPISGHTALYWYRQSLGQGLEFLIYFQGNSAPDKSGLPSDRFSAERTGGSVSTLTIQRTQQEDSAVYLCASSLGLGPNSLHFGNGTRLTVT.

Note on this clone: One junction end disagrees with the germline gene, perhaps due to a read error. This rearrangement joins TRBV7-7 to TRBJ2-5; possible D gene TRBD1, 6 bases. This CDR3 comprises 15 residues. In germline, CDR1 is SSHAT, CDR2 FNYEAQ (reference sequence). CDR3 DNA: TGTGCTAGCAGCTTGGTCTGGACAGAGCAAGAGACCCAGTACTTC. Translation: CASSLVWTEQETQYF.

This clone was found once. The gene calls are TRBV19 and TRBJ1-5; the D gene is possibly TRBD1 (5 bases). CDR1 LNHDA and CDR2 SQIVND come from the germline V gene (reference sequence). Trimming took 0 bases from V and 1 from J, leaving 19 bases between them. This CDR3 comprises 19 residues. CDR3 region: CASSIDHSPGRLSNQPQHF. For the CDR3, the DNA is TGTGCCAGTAGTATAGATCACTCTCCGGGACGGCTGAGCAATCAGCCCCAGCATTTT. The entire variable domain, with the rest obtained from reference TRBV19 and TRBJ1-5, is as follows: DGGITQSPKYLFRKEGQNVTLSCEQNLNHDAMYWYRQDPGQGLRLIYYSQIVNDFQKGDIAEGYSVSREKKESFPLTVTSAQKNPTAFYLCASSIDHSPGRLSNQPQHFGDGTRLSIL.

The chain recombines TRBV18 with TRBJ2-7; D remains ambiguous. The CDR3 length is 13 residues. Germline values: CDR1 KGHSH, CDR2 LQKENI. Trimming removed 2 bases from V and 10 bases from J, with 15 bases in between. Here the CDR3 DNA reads TGTGCCAGCTCACCAGACGACGGGCCCCTACAGTACTTC. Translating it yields CASSPDDGPLQYF.

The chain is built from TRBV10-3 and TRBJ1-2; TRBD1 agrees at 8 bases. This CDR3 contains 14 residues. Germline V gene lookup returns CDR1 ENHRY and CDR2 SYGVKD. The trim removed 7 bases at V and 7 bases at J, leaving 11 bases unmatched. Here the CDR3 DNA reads TGTGCCATCACCCGACAGGGGACGGCTGGTGGCTACACCTTC. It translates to CAITRQGTAGGYTF.

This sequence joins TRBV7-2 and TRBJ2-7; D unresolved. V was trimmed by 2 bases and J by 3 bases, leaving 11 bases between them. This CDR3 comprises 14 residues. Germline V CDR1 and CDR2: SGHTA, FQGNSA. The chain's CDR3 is CASSLNSPGYEQYF. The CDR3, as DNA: TGTGCCAGCAGCTTAAACTCGCCTGGCTACGAGCAGTACTTC.

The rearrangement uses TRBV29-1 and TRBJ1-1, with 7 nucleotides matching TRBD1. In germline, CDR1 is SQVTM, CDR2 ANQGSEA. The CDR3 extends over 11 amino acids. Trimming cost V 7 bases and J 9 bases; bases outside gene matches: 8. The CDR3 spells CSGFIQGKAFF. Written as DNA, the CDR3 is TGCAGCGGATTCATACAGGGGAAAGCTTTCTTT.

Written as DNA, the CDR3 is TGTGCCACCAGCAGTGTTACGGGACAGGGGACAACTAATGAAAAACTGTTTTTT. Translating it yields CATSSVTGQGTTNEKLFF. The V gene is TRBV15, the J gene TRBJ1-4; 10 nucleotides align to TRBD1. Trimming at V came to 3 bases and at J to 0 bases, leaving 7 bases not matched to a gene. The CDR3 totals 18 residues. CDR1 is LNHNV, CDR2 YYDKDF, per germline (reference sequence).

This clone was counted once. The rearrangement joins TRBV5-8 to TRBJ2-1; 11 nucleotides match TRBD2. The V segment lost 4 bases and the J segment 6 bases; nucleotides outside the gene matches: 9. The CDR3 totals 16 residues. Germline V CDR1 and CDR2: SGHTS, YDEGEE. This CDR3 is CASSPAGSGRANEQFF. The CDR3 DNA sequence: TGTGCCAGCAGCCCAGCAGGTAGCGGGAGGGCCAATGAGCAGTTCTTC. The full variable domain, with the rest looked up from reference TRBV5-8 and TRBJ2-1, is EAGVTQSPTHLIKTRGQQATLRCSPISGHTSVYWYQQALGLGLQFLLWYDEGEERNRGNFPPRFSGRQFPNYSSELNVNALELEDSALYLCASSPAGSGRANEQFFGPGTRLTVL.

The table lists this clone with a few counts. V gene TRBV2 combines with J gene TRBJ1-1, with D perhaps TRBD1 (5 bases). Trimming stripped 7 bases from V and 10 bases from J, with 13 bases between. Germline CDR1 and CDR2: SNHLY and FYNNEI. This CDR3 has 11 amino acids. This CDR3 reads CASTLGGGAFF. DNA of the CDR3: TGTGCCAGCACACTGGGGGGGGGAGCTTTCTTT. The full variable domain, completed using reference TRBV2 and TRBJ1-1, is EPEVTQTPSHQVTQMGQEVILRCVPISNHLYFYWYRQILGQKVEFLVSFYNNEISEKSEIFDDQFSVERPDGSNFTLKIRSTKLEDSAMYFCASTLGGGAFFGQGTRLTVV.

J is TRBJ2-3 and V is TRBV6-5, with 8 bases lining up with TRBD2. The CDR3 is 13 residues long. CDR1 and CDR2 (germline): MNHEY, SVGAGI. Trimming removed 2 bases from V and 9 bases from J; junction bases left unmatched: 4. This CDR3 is CASSYPGGETQYF. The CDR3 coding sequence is TGTGCCAGCAGTTACCCCGGGGGGGAGACGCAGTATTTT.

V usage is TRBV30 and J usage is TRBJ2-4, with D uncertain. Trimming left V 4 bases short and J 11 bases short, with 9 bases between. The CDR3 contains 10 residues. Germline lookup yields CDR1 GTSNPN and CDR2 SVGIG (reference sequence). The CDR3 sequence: CAWTSRVQYF. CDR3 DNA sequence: TGTGCCTGGACCTCTAGAGTTCAGTACTTC.